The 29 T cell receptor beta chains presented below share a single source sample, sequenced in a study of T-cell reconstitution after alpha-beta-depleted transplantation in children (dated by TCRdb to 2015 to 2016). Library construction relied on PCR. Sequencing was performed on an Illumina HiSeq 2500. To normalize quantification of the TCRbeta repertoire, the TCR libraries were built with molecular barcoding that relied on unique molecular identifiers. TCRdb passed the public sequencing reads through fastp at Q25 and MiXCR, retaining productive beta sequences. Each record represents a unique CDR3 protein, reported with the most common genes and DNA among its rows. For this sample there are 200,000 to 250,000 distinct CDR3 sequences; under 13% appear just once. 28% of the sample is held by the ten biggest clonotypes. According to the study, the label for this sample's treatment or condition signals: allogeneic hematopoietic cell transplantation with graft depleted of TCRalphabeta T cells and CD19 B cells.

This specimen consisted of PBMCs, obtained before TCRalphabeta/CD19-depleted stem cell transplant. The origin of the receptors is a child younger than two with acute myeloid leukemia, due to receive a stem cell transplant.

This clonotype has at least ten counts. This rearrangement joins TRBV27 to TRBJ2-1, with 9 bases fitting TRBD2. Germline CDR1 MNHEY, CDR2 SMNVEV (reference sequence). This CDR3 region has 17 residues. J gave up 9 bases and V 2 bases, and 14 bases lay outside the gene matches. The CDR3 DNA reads TGTGCCAGCAGTTTACGGGGTCGGCTAGCGGGATTCCGTGAGCAGTTCTTC. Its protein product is CASSLRGRLAGFREQFF.

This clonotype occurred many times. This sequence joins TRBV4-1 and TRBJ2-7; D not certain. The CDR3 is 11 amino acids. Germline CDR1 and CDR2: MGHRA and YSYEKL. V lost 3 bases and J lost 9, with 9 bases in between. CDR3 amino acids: CASSQSSTQYF. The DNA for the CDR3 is TGCGCCAGCAGCCAGTCCAGTACGCAGTACTTC.

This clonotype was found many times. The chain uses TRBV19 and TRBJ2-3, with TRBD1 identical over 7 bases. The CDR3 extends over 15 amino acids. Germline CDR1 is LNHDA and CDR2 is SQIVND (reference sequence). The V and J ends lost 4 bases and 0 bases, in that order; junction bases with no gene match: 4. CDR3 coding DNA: TGTGCCAGTAGTAGGGACAGTCCTAGCACAGATACGCAGTATTTT. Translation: CASSRDSPSTDTQYF.

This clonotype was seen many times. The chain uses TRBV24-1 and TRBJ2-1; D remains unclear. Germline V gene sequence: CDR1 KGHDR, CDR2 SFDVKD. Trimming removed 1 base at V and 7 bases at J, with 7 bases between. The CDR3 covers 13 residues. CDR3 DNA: TGTGCCACCAGTGATTTTAGCAGAAATGAGCAGTTCTTC. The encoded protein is CATSDFSRNEQFF.

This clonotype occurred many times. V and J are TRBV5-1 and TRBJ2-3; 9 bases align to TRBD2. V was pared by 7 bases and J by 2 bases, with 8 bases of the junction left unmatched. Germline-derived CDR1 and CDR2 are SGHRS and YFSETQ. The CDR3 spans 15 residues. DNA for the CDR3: TGCGCCAGCTGTTACCTAGCGGGGACCACAGATACGCAGTATTTT. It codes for CASCYLAGTTDTQYF. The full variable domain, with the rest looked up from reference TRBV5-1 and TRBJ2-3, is KAGVTQTPRYLIKTRGQQVTLSCSPISGHRSVSWYQQTPGQGLQFLFEYFSETQRNKGNFPGRFSGRQFSNSRSEMNVSTLELGDSALYLCASCYLAGTTDTQYFGPGTRLTVL.

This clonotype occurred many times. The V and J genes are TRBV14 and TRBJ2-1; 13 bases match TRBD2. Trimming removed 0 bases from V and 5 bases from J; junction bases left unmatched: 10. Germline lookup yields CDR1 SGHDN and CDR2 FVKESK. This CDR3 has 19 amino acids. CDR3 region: CASSQDWYTGLAGNNEQFF. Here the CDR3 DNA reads TGTGCCAGCAGCCAAGATTGGTACACGGGACTAGCGGGGAACAATGAGCAGTTCTTC.

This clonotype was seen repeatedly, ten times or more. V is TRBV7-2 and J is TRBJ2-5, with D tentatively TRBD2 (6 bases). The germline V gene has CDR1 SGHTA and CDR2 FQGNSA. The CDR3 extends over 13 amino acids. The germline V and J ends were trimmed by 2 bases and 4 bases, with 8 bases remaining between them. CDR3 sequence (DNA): TGTGCCAGCAGCTTATTGGAGGGAGAGACCCAGTACTTC. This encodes CASSLLEGETQYF.

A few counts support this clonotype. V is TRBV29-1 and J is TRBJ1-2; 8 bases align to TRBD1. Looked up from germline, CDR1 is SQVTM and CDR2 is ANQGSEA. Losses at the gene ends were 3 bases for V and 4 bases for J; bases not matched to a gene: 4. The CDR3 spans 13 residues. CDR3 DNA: TGCAGCGTTGAGGCTACAGGGGGCTATGGCTACACCTTC. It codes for CSVEATGGYGYTF.

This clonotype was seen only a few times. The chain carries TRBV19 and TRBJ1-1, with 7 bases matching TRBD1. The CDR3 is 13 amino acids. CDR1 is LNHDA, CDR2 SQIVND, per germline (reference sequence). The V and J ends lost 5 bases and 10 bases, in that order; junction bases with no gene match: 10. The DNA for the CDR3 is TGTGCCAGTAGTGCAGGGGGGGGCGTCGGAGCTTTCTTT. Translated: CASSAGGGVGAFF.

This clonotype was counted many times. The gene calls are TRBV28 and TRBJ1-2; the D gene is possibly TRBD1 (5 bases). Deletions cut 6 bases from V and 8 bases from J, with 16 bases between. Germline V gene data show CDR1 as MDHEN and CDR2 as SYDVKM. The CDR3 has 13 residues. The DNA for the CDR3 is TGTGCCAGCAGCTCTCTGGGGCAAAAGGGCTACACCTTC. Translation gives CASSSLGQKGYTF.

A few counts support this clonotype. The CDR3 DNA is TGCAGTGCTAGGCTCGGGGAAGTTTATTCACCCCTCCACTTT. Its protein is CSARLGEVYSPLHF. The V and J genes are TRBV20-1 and TRBJ1-6; no reliable D call. The CDR3 runs 14 residues. V was cut by 3 bases and J by 8 bases, with 14 bases left in between. Germline CDR1 is DFQATT and CDR2 is SNEGSKA (reference sequence).

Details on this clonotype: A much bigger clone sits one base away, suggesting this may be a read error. CDR3 protein: CASSLTSVRETQYF. As DNA, the CDR3 is TGTGCCAGCAGCTTGACTAGCGTTCGAGAGACCCAGTACTTC. The chain employs TRBV28 and TRBJ2-5; 8 positions agree with TRBD2. The CDR3 length is 14 residues. Germline V CDR1 and CDR2: MDHEN, SYDVKM. Trimming cost V 6 bases and J 4 bases; bases outside gene matches: 7.

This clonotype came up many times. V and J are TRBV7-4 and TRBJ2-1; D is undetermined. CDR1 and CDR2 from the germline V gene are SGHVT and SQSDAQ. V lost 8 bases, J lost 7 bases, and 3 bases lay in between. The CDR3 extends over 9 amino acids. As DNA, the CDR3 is TGTGCCAGCTGTAATGAGCAGTTCTTC. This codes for CASCNEQFF.

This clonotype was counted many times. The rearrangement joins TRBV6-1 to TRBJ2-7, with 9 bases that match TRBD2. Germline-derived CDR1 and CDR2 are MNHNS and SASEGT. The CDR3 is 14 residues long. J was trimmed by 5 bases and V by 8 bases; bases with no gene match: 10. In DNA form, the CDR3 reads TGTGCCAGCGGAGGTCCTAGCGGGACCCACGAGCAGTACTTC. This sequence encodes CASGGPSGTHEQYF.

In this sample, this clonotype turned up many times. The CDR3 coding sequence is TGTGCCAGCCCCCCGCAGGGGGTTACAGAGACCCAGTACTTC. Protein product: CASPPQGVTETQYF. The V gene is TRBV7-3, the J gene TRBJ2-5, with 7 bases identical to TRBD1. The CDR3 spans 14 residues. V trimming: 8 bases; J trimming: 4 bases; junction bases outside the gene matches: 10. Germline V gives CDR1 SGHTA, CDR2 FQGTGA.

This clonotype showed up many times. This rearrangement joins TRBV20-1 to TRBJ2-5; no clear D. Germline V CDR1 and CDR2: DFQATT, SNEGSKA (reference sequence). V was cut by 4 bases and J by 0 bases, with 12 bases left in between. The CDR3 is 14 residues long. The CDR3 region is CSATPPINQETQYF. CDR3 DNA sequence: TGCAGTGCTACCCCCCCAATTAACCAAGAGACCCAGTACTTC.

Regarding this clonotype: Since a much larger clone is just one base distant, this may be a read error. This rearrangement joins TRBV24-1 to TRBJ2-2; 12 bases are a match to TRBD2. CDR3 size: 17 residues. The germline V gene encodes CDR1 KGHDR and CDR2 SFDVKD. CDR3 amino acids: CAPSGLAGPFNTGELSF. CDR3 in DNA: TGTGCCCCATCGGGACTAGCGGGTCCCTTTAACACCGGGGAGCTGTCTTTT.

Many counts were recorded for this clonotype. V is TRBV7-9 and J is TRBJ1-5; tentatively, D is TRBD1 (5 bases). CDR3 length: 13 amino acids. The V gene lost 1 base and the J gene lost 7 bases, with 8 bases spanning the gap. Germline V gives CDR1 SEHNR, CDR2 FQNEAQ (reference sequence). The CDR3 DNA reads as TGTGCCAGCAGCTTAGGGGGGTACCAGCCCCAGCATTTT. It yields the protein CASSLGGYQPQHF.

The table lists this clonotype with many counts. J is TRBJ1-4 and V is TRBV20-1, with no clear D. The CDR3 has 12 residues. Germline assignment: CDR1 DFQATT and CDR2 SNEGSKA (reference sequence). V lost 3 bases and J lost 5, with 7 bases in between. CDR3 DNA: TGCAGTGCTAGCGAGGAAAATGAAAAACTGTTTTTT. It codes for CSASEENEKLFF.

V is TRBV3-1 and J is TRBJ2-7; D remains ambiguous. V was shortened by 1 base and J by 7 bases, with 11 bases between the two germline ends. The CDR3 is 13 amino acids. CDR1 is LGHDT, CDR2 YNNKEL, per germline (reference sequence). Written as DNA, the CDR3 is TGTGCCAGCAGCCAAGGGGCGCTGGAGGAGCAGTACTTC. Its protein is CASSQGALEEQYF.

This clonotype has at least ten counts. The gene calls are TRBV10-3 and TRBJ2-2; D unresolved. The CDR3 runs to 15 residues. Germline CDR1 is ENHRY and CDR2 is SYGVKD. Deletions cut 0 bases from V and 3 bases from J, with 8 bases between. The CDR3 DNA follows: TGTGCCATCAGTGAGTCGAACGTGGACACCGGGGAGCTGTTTTTT. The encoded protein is CAISESNVDTGELFF.

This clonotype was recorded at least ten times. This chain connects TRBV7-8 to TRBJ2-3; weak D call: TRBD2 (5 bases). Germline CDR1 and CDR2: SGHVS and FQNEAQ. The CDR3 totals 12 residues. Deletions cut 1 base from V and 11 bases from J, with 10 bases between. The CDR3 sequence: CASSLERWGQYF. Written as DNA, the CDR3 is TGTGCCAGCAGCTTAGAGCGGTGGGGGCAGTATTTT. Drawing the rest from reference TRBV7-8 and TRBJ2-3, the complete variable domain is GAGVSQSPRYKVAKRGQDVALRCDPISGHVSLFWYQQALGQGPEFLTYFQNEAQLDKSGLPSDRFFAERPEGSVSTLKIQRTQQEDSAVYLCASSLERWGQYFGPGTRLTVL.

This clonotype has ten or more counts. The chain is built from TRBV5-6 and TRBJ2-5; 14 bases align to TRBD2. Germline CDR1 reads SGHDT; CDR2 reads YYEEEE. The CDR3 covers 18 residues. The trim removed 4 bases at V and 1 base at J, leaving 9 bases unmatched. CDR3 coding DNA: TGTGCCAGCAGCCCTGGGACTAGCGGGAGAGGAGGCCAAGAGACCCAGTACTTC. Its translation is CASSPGTSGRGGQETQYF. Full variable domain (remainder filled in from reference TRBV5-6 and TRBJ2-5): DAGVTQSPTHLIKTRGQQVTLRCSPKSGHDTVSWYQQALGQGPQFIFQYYEEEERQRGNFPDRFSGHQFPNYSSELNVNALLLGDSALYLCASSPGTSGRGGQETQYFGPGTRLLVL.

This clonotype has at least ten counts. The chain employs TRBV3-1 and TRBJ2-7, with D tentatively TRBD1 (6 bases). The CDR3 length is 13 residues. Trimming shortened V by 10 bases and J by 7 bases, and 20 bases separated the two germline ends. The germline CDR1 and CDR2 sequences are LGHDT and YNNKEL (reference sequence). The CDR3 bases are TGTGCCACCACACAGGGCCGGGCTGGTGAGCAGTACTTC. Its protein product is CATTQGRAGEQYF.

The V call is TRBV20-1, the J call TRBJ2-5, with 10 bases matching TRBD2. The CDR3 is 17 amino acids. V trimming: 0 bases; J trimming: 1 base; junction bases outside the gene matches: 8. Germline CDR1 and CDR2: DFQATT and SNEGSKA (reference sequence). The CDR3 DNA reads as TGCAGTGCTAGAGATCCCTTTCTAGCGGGAGTCCAAGAGACCCAGTACTTC. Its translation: CSARDPFLAGVQETQYF.

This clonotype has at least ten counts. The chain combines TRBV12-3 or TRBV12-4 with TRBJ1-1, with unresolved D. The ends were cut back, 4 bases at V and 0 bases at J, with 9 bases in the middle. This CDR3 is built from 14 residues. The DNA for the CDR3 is TGTGCCAGCAGTTCCTCTGAGGTGAACACTGAAGCTTTCTTT. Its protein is CASSSSEVNTEAFF.

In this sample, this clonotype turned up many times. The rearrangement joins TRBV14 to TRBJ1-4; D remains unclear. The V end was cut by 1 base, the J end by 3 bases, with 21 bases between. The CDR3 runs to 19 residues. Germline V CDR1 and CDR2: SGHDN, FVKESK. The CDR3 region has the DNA TGTGCCAGCAGCCAAGGAAGGGCTTCGACCAACATTGCTAATGAAAAACTGTTTTTT. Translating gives CASSQGRASTNIANEKLFF.

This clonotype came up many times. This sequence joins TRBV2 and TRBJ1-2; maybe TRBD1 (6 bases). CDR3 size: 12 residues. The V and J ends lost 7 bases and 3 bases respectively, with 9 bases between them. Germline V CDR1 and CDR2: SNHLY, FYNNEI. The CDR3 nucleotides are TGTGCCAGCACGGACAGCCACTATGGCTACACCTTC. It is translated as CASTDSHYGYTF.

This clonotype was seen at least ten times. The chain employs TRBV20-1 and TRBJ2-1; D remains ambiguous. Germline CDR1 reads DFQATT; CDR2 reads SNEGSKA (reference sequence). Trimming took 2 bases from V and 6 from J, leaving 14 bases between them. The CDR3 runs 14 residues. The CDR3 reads CSARMYRKPNEQFF. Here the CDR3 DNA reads TGCAGTGCTAGAATGTACAGAAAACCCAATGAGCAGTTCTTC.